A selection of T cell receptor beta chains follows, all from one sample in a study of T-cell memory formation after mild COVID-19. TCRdb re-called the 5' RACE reads through MiXCR, storing one row per CDR3 protein. The top ten clones hold roughly 4% of a sample with 200,000 to 250,000 distinct CDR3 sequences, over 7.5% of them seen once. Sequenced: PBMCs or a T cell subset sorted from them (not recorded which). These receptors were obtained from a man aged 18 to 35 who had mild COVID-19 (a few samples of this study predate the infection). Cell type and time point are not known. The CDR3 runs from the conserved cysteine through the conserved F or W. The D gene is left open where the match is weak. Rows may omit the clone size; those that give it use once, few, many or a size class.

CDR3aa,CDR3nt,j_gene,v_gene,abundance,d_gene
CASSQELGGRQTQYF,TGCGCCAGCAGCCAAGAATTGGGGGGCCGGCAGACCCAGTACTTC,TRBJ2-5,TRBV4-3,few,.
CASSEGWGYYEQYF,TGTGCCAGCAGTGAAGGCTGGGGTTACTACGAGCAGTACTTC,TRBJ2-7,TRBV2,.,.
CSQGQETQYF,TGCAGCCAGGGGCAAGAGACCCAGTACTTC,TRBJ2-5,TRBV29-1,few,.
CASSAQGGAGNTIYF,TGTGCCAGCAGCGCGCAAGGGGGAGCTGGAAACACCATATATTTT,TRBJ1-3,TRBV21-1,.,.
CASSRRTGTDTQYF,TGTGCCAGCAGCAGACGGACAGGCACAGATACGCAGTATTTT,TRBJ2-3,TRBV3-1,many,.
CASSLGDRVGTEAFF,TGTGCCAGCAGTTTAGGTGACAGGGTGGGAACTGAAGCTTTCTTT,TRBJ1-1,TRBV28,many,TRBD1
CATSREDRGTDTQYF,TGTGCCACCAGCAGAGAGGACAGGGGCACAGATACGCAGTATTTT,TRBJ2-3,TRBV15,few,TRBD1
CATSDRPGTGLNEAFF,TGTGCCACCAGTGATCGACCCGGGACCGGGCTTAATGAAGCTTTCTTT,TRBJ1-1,TRBV24-1,.,.
CASSRGTSREEKLFF,TGCGCCAGCAGCCGCGGGACTTCTAGGGAGGAAAAACTGTTTTTT,TRBJ1-4,TRBV5-1,.,.
CASSSGQQETQYF,TGCGCCAGCAGTTCAGGACAGCAAGAGACCCAGTACTTC,TRBJ2-5,TRBV10-2,many,.
CASSSGTAGPYNEQFF,TGTGCCAGCAGCTCGGGGACAGCCGGCCCCTACAATGAGCAGTTCTTC,TRBJ2-1,TRBV7-3,.,TRBD1
CASSFSGEKLFF,TGTGCCAGCAGTTTTTCTGGGGAAAAACTGTTTTTT,TRBJ1-4,TRBV12-3/TRBV12-4,.,.
CASSRASGGGADTQYF,TGTGCCAGCAGCCGAGCTAGCGGGGGAGGGGCAGATACGCAGTATTTT,TRBJ2-3,TRBV7-2,many,TRBD2
CASRLSIGNTIYF,TGTGCCAGCAGGTTATCAATCGGAAACACCATATATTTT,TRBJ1-3,TRBV6-5,few,.
CASTKASSGNTIYF,TGTGCCAGCACCAAGGCCTCTTCAGGAAACACCATATATTTT,TRBJ1-3,TRBV6-5,few,.
CASSLDFKSSYEQYF,TGTGCCAGCAGCCTGGACTTTAAGAGCTCCTACGAGCAGTACTTC,TRBJ2-7,TRBV5-4,few,.
CASSLTRYNEQFF,TGTGCCAGCAGTTTGACCCGCTACAATGAGCAGTTCTTC,TRBJ2-1,TRBV12-3/TRBV12-4,few,.
CASSSGTGTNSPLHF,TGCGCCAGCAGCTCCGGGACAGGGACTAATTCACCCCTCCACTTT,TRBJ1-6,TRBV5-1,many,TRBD1
CAISESTVLNQPQHF,TGTGCCATCAGTGAGTCGACGGTACTCAATCAGCCCCAGCATTTT,TRBJ1-5,TRBV10-3,.,.
CASRGLVETQYF,TGTGCCAGCAGGGGGCTTGTGGAGACCCAGTACTTC,TRBJ2-5,TRBV2,.,.
CASNHGATGDSTDTQYF,TGTGCCTCAAACCACGGGGCAACGGGGGATAGCACAGATACGCAGTATTTT,TRBJ2-3,TRBV4-2,few,.
CASSILDTQYF,TGTGCCAGTAGTATCCTCGATACGCAGTATTTT,TRBJ2-3,TRBV19,.,.
CATSSDLRTGGIQETQYF,TGTGCCACCAGCAGCGACTTGAGGACAGGGGGCATCCAAGAGACCCAGTACTTC,TRBJ2-5,TRBV15,.,TRBD1
CASIRGAVGEQFF,TGTGCCAGCATCAGGGGGGCCGTCGGTGAGCAGTTCTTC,TRBJ2-1,TRBV2,few,.
CAIRQGADQPQHF,TGTGCCATCAGGCAGGGTGCGGATCAGCCCCAGCATTTT,TRBJ1-5,TRBV10-3,.,.
CASSLGGQGADTQYF,TGCGCCAGCAGCTTGGGGGGACAGGGGGCAGATACGCAGTATTTT,TRBJ2-3,TRBV5-1,few,TRBD1
CASSARGNSGNTIYF,TGTGCCAGCAGCGCTAGGGGGAATTCTGGAAACACCATATATTTT,TRBJ1-3,TRBV7-9,.,.
CATSRAGDTQYF,TGTGCCACCAGCAGAGCCGGAGATACGCAGTATTTT,TRBJ2-3,TRBV15,many,.
CASSTYGGTDTQYF,TGTGCCAGCAGTACCTACGGGGGCACAGATACGCAGTATTTT,TRBJ2-3,TRBV6-2/TRBV6-3,.,.
CSARATSGVQETQYF,TGCAGTGCTAGAGCGACTAGCGGGGTCCAAGAGACCCAGTACTTC,TRBJ2-5,TRBV20-1,few,TRBD2
CSARDPRAGPKETQYF,TGCAGTGCTAGAGACCCAAGAGCGGGGCCTAAAGAGACCCAGTACTTC,TRBJ2-5,TRBV20-1,.,TRBD2
CASSPGQGMYQETQYF,TGTGCCAGCAGCCCCGGACAGGGAATGTACCAAGAGACCCAGTACTTC,TRBJ2-5,TRBV11-3,.,TRBD1
CASSYSLSTDTQYF,TGTGCCAGCAGTTACTCCCTAAGCACAGATACGCAGTATTTT,TRBJ2-3,TRBV6-5,.,.
CASSQDGLGSGNTEAFF,TGTGCCAGCAGCCAAGATGGGTTAGGGTCCGGGAACACTGAAGCTTTCTTT,TRBJ1-1,TRBV4-2,.,.
CASSTPIGETQYF,TGCGCCAGCAGCACCCCTATCGGAGAGACCCAGTACTTC,TRBJ2-5,TRBV5-1,few,.
CASSQVFAGEEDTQYF,TGTGCCAGCAGCCAAGTTTTTGCGGGGGAAGAAGATACGCAGTATTTT,TRBJ2-3,TRBV4-2,once,TRBD2